This T cell receptor (beta chain) was documented in a study of regulatory T cells in long-lasting Graves disease. Study results and caveats: Less diverse TCR repertoires were seen in persistent Graves' patients than in newly diagnosed ones.

In the case of this clonotype: What it recognizes is unknown. At one end, the junction sequence differs from germline, possibly due to a read error.

The time point denotes: newly diagnosed GD, antithyroid drugs for less than 3 months. RNA isolated from PBMCs was used to make the TCR library. Arm-PCR of CDR3 regions with iRepertoire HTBI primers generated TCR beta libraries. TCRdb re-called the multiplex PCR reads through MiXCR, storing one row per CDR3 protein. Among some 460,000 distinct CDR3 sequences listed, 15% to 20% were seen once. The CDR3 totals 17 residues. The germline gives CDR1 SGHRS, CDR2 YFSETQ. The data also belong to a second study, concerning T cells in Graves' hyperthyroidism and ophthalmopathy. That source adds: Diagnosis of hyperthyroidism was new in patients aged 18 to 65, and its duration was under 2 months.

The J gene is TRBJ2-2, the V gene TRBV5-1, with 10 bases identical to TRBD2. The sequence was obtained from a man between 35 and 55 years old with Graves disease. Sequences were derived from peripheral blood mononuclear cells (PBMCs), sampled at new diagnosis, from a patient treated with antithyroid drugs. Written as DNA, the CDR3 is TGCGCCAGCAGCGTATCTAGCGGGAGACCATCCACCGGGGAGCCGTTTTTT. Translation: CASSVSSGRPSTGEPFF.